Listed below are T cell receptor beta chains from one sample, sequenced in a study of cytomegalovirus exposure and HLA in healthy donors. Assay: immunoSEQ multiplex PCR; the TCRdb copy retains only in-frame clones and omits some. The sample shows about 120,000 clones, around 80% of them seen only once. Sequencing was carried out using PBMCs. The source of these receptors is a female donor in good health and CMV-seropositive. Both conserved end residues are part of each CDR3. The order of the fields is V gene, clone size, D gene, CDR3 protein. The D gene is left open where the match is weak. Expanded clones get a size class; other rows say once, few or many, or leave the size out.

v_call: TRBV5-4
clone_size: -
d_call: TRBD1
cdr3_aa: CASSRQGAWTEAFF

v_call: TRBV5-8
clone_size: -
d_call: -
cdr3_aa: CASSLAVGVNNQPQHF

v_call: TRBV30
clone_size: -
d_call: TRBD1
cdr3_aa: CAWSRQGDQPQHF

v_call: TRBV4-3
clone_size: -
d_call: -
cdr3_aa: CASSLETGINYGYTF

v_call: TRBV18
clone_size: -
d_call: -
cdr3_aa: CASSDQGITEAFF

v_call: TRBV6-5
clone_size: -
d_call: -
cdr3_aa: CASSFLQGGQPQHF

v_call: TRBV29-1
clone_size: few
d_call: -
cdr3_aa: CSVDARGGTDTQYF

v_call: TRBV5-6
clone_size: -
d_call: TRBD1
cdr3_aa: CASSRTGVETQYF

v_call: TRBV18
clone_size: -
d_call: -
cdr3_aa: CASSTQGNGYTF

v_call: TRBV4-3
clone_size: -
d_call: -
cdr3_aa: CASSQGTGVNSPLHF

v_call: TRBV7-3
clone_size: -
d_call: -
cdr3_aa: CASSLSSSYEQYF

v_call: TRBV19
clone_size: -
d_call: -
cdr3_aa: CASSFTRDRGYTF

v_call: TRBV7-3
clone_size: -
d_call: TRBD2
cdr3_aa: CASSLRGLVTNTGELFF

v_call: TRBV2
clone_size: -
d_call: -
cdr3_aa: CASDRSMNTEAFF

v_call: TRBV20-1
clone_size: -
d_call: -
cdr3_aa: CSARDEGVAFF

v_call: TRBV9
clone_size: -
d_call: -
cdr3_aa: CASSATAYNSPLHF

v_call: TRBV30
clone_size: -
d_call: -
cdr3_aa: CAWSVEFYYGYTF

v_call: TRBV29-1
clone_size: -
d_call: -
cdr3_aa: CSALAGSAKNIQYF

v_call: TRBV9
clone_size: -
d_call: -
cdr3_aa: CASSVSENYGYTF

v_call: TRBV18
clone_size: -
d_call: TRBD1
cdr3_aa: CASSPIRQGAGETQYF

v_call: TRBV6-1
clone_size: -
d_call: -
cdr3_aa: CASSELQGRNTEAFF

v_call: TRBV2
clone_size: -
d_call: TRBD1
cdr3_aa: CASSGQGHTEAFF

v_call: TRBV30
clone_size: -
d_call: TRBD1
cdr3_aa: CASQGTMNTEAFF

v_call: TRBV29-1
clone_size: -
d_call: -
cdr3_aa: CSVVAGNTEAFF

v_call: TRBV7-2
clone_size: -
d_call: -
cdr3_aa: CASSLATAGYGYGYTF

v_call: TRBV6-6
clone_size: -
d_call: -
cdr3_aa: CASSPQGLSGYTF

v_call: TRBV18
clone_size: -
d_call: -
cdr3_aa: CASSPRDSYEQYF

v_call: TRBV5-4
clone_size: -
d_call: -
cdr3_aa: CASSTMRGINNSPLHF

v_call: TRBV5-8
clone_size: once
d_call: -
cdr3_aa: CASSFWGSHSGEAFF

v_call: TRBV4-1
clone_size: few
d_call: -
cdr3_aa: CASSHNTGTGYLNTEAFF

v_call: TRBV19
clone_size: -
d_call: -
cdr3_aa: CASSPGKNTEAFF

v_call: TRBV6-1
clone_size: -
d_call: TRBD2
cdr3_aa: CASSAVAGVNSYEQYF

v_call: TRBV5-4
clone_size: -
d_call: TRBD1
cdr3_aa: CASSLVGTGLFSDTQYF

v_call: TRBV30
clone_size: once
d_call: -
cdr3_aa: CAWSQRTLKSSPLHF

v_call: TRBV5-6
clone_size: -
d_call: -
cdr3_aa: CASSLPGTDTQYF

v_call: TRBV7-8
clone_size: -
d_call: TRBD1
cdr3_aa: CASSLEDRGNQPQHF

v_call: TRBV10-3
clone_size: -
d_call: -
cdr3_aa: CAIANGDEQYF

v_call: TRBV10-3
clone_size: -
d_call: -
cdr3_aa: CAIGTRGPLDEQYF

v_call: TRBV19
clone_size: once
d_call: -
cdr3_aa: CASTRANPYSNQPQHF

v_call: TRBV5-3
clone_size: -
d_call: -
cdr3_aa: CARSHPAGVKNIQYF

v_call: TRBV18
clone_size: -
d_call: TRBD1
cdr3_aa: CASSLDRGTEAFF